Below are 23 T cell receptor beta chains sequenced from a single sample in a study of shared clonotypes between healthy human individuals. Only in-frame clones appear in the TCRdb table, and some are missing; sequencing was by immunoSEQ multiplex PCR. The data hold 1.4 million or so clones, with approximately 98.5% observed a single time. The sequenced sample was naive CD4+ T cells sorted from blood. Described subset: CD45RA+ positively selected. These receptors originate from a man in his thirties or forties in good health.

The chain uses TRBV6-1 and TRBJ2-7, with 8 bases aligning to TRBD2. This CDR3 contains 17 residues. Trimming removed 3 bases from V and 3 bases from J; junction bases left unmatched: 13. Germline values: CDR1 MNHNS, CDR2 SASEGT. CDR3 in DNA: TGTGCCAGCAGTGAGGGGCGAGGGCGGGAGGCCCACTACGAGCAGTACTTC. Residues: CASSEGRGREAHYEQYF.

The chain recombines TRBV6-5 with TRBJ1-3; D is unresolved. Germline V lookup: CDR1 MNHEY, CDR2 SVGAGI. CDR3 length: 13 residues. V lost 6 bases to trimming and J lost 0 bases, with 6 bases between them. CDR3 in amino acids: CASRDGSGNTIYF. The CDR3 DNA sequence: TGTGCCAGCAGGGACGGCTCTGGAAACACCATATATTTT.

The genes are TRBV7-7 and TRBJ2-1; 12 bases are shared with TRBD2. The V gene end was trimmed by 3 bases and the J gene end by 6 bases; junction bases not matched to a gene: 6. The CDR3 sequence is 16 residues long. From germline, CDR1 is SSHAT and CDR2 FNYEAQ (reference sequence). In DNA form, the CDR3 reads TGTGCCAGCAGCTTGACTAGCGGGAGAGGGGTCAATGAGCAGTTCTTC. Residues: CASSLTSGRGVNEQFF.

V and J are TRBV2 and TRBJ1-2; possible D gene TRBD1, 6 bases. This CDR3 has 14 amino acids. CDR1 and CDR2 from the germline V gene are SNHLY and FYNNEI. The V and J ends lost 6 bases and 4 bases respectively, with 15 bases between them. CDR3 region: CASRSRTEGYGYTF. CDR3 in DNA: TGTGCCAGCAGATCCCGGACAGAGGGCTATGGCTACACCTTC.

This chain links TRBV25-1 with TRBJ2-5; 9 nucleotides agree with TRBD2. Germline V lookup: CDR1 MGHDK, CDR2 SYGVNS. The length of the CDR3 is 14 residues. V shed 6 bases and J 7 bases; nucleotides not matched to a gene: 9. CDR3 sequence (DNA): TGTGCCAGCAGACCCGCGGGAGGGCCGGTGACCCAGTACTTC. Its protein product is CASRPAGGPVTQYF.

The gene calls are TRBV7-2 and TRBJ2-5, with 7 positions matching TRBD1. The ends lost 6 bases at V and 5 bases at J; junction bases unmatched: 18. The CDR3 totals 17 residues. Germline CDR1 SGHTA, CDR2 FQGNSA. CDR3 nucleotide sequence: TGTGCCAGCAGTTTAAGGGCAATAGGACAGGCCGGGGAGACCCAGTACTTC. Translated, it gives CASSLRAIGQAGETQYF.

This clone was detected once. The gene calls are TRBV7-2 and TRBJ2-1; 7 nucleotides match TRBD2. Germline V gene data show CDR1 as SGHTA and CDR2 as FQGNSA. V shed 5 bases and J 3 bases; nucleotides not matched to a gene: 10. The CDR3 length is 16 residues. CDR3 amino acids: CASSPEGGLVYNEQFF. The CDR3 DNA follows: TGTGCCAGCAGCCCAGAGGGTGGACTAGTCTACAATGAGCAGTTCTTC.

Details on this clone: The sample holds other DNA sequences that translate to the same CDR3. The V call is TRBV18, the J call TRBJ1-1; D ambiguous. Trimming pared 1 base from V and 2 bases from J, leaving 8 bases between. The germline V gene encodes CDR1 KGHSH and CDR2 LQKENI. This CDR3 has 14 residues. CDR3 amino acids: CASSPQGLNTEAFF. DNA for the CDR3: TGTGCCAGCTCACCACAAGGCCTAAACACTGAAGCTTTCTTT. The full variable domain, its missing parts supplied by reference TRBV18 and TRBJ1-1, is NAGVMQNPRHLVRRRGQEARLRCSPMKGHSHVYWYRQLPEEGLKFMVYLQKENIIDESGMPKERFSAEFPKEGPSILRIQQVVRGDSAAYFCASSPQGLNTEAFFGQGTRLTVV.

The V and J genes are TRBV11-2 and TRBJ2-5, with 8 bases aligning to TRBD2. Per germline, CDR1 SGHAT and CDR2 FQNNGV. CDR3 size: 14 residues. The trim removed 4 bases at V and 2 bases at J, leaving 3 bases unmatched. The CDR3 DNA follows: TGTGCCAGCAGCTCGATAGCGGGGCAAGAGACCCAGTACTTC. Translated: CASSSIAGQETQYF.

DNA of the CDR3: TGTGCCAGCAGCGCCCACGGGACAATCCCCTCAGATACGCAGTATTTT. Translation: CASSAHGTIPSDTQYF. V gene TRBV7-2 combines with J gene TRBJ2-3; a possible D gene is TRBD1 (6 bases). Trimming left V 5 bases short and J 4 bases short, with 19 bases between. Germline V CDR1 and CDR2: SGHTA, FQGNSA. CDR3 size: 16 residues.

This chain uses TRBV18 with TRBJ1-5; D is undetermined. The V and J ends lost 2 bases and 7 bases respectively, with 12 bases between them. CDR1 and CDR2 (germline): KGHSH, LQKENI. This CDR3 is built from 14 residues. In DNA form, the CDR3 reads TGTGCCAGCTCACCAGGGGAAGGGCAACAGCCCCAGCATTTT. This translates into CASSPGEGQQPQHF. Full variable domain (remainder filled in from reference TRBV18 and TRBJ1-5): NAGVMQNPRHLVRRRGQEARLRCSPMKGHSHVYWYRQLPEEGLKFMVYLQKENIIDESGMPKERFSAEFPKEGPSILRIQQVVRGDSAAYFCASSPGEGQQPQHFGDGTRLSIL.

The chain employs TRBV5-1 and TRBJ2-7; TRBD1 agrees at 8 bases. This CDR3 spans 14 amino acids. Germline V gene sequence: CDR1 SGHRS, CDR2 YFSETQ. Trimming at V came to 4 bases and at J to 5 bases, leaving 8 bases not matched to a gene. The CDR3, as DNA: TGCGCCAGCAGCCGGACAGGGTCCAGGGACGAGCAGTACTTC. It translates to CASSRTGSRDEQYF.

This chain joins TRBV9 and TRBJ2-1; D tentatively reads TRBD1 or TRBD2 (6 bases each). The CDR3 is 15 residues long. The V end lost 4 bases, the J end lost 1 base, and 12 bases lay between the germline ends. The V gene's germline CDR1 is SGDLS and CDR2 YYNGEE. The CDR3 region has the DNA TGTGCCAGCAGCCCGACTAGGGGGTCCTACAATGAGCAGTTCTTC. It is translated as CASSPTRGSYNEQFF.

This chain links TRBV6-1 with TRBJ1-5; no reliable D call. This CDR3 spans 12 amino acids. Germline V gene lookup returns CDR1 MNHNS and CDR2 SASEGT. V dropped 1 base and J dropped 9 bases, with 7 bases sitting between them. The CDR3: CASSEGEGPQHF. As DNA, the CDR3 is TGTGCCAGCAGTGAAGGGGAGGGGCCCCAGCATTTT.

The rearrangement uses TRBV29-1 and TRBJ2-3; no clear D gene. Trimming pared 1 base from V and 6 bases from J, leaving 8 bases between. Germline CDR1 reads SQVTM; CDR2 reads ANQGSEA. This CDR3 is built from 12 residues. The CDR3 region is CSVEGGVDTQYF. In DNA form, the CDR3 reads TGCAGCGTTGAAGGTGGCGTCGATACGCAGTATTTT.

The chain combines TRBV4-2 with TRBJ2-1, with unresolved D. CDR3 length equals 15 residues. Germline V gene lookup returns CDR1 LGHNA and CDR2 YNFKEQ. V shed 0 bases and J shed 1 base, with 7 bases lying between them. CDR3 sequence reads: CASSQEGDSYNEQFF. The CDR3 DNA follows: TGTGCCAGCAGCCAAGAAGGAGATTCCTACAATGAGCAGTTCTTC.

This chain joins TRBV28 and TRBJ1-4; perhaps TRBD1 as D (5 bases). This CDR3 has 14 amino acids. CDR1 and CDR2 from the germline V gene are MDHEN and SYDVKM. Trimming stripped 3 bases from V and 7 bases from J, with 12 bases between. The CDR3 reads CASSFLGVGEKLFF. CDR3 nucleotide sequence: TGTGCCAGCAGTTTTTTGGGGGTGGGTGAAAAACTGTTTTTT.

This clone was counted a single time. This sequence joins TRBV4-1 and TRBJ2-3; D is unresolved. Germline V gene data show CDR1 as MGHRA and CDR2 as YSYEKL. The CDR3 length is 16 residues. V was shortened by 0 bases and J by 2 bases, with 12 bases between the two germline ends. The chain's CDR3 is CASSQDADQLTDTQYF. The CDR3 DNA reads TGCGCCAGCAGCCAAGACGCGGACCAGCTCACAGATACGCAGTATTTT.

The CDR3 nucleotides are TGTGCCAGCAGCTCCCCTGGACAGGGGGCATGGGAGACCCAGTACTTC. Translation: CASSSPGQGAWETQYF. This rearrangement joins TRBV28 to TRBJ2-5; 11 nucleotides agree with TRBD1. The CDR3 length is 16 residues. The germline CDR1 and CDR2 sequences are MDHEN and SYDVKM. The V and J ends lost 6 bases and 5 bases, in that order; junction bases with no gene match: 11.

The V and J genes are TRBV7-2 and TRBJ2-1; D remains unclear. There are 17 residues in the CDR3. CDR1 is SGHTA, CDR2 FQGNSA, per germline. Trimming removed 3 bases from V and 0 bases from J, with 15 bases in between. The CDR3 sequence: CASSFLYSASSYNEQFF. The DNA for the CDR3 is TGTGCCAGCAGCTTCCTCTATTCCGCGAGCTCCTACAATGAGCAGTTCTTC.

The CDR3 region is CASSRGQLNTEAFF. The CDR3 DNA reads as TGTGCCAGCAGCAGGGGACAGTTGAACACTGAAGCTTTCTTT. This chain joins TRBV5-5 and TRBJ1-1; 7 nucleotides agree with TRBD1. CDR1 SGHKS and CDR2 YYEKEE come from the germline V gene (reference sequence). This CDR3 contains 14 residues. With V trimmed by 4 bases and J by 0 bases, 3 bases remained unmatched.

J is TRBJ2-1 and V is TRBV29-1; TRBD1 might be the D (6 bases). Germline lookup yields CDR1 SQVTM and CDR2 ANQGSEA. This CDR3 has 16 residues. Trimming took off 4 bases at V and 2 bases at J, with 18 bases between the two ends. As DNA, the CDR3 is TGCAGCGTTGCGGGGTCTGAACAGGGTGCCTACAATGAGCAGTTCTTC. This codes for CSVAGSEQGAYNEQFF.

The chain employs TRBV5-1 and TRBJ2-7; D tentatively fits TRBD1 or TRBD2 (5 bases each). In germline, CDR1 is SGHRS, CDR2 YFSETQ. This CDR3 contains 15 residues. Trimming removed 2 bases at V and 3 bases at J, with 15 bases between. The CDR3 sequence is CASSFRSGRDYEQYF. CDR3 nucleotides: TGCGCCAGCAGCTTCAGGAGCGGCAGGGACTACGAGCAGTACTTC.